This entry concerns a single T cell receptor (beta chain). The target of this receptor is not known. Per-base qualities were not stored, and no clone one base away is much larger. The data stem from a study of cytomegalovirus exposure and HLA in healthy donors (dated by TCRdb to 2017 to 2019). For the study in its entirety: In an earlier analysis of under 600 of the donors, less than 350 Gb of sequence data and 117 million unique TCR beta sequences from 150 million to 200 million T cells were reported. Among almost 400 genotyped donors of the cohort, an average of approximately 240,000 unique TCR beta nucleotide sequences were sequenced per donor, roughly 18% of them non-productive. Among the approximately 400 genotyped donors, around 81% belonged to the genetic ancestry cluster associated with self-reported Caucasian donors. Alongside the repertoire data, information on donor age, sex, ethnicity and CMV serostatus was compiled. Using immunosequencing, the study profiled T cell repertoires from around 670 subjects and related those repertoires to cytomegalovirus serostatus. Typing coverage differed by locus: A, B, C, DRB1 and DQB1 were typed in about 620-640 donors, DQA1 in 522, DPA1 in nearly 610, and DPB1 in roughly 470. Every discovery cohort repertoire had been produced on one sequencing platform. Rather than using new phenotypic data, the later analysis identified candidate immune exposures from TCR beta sequences and from how often those sequences occurred across donors. The study was designed to test whether signatures of past pathogen exposure could be identified by cataloging public T cell receptors. The study combined high-throughput TCR immunosequencing, statistical association of individual TCRs with disease status, and machine learning to predict cytomegalovirus infection status. In an earlier analysis of 500 to 650 of the donors, high-throughput TCR beta sequencing was used to judge whether each TCR beta V gene segment behaved as functional or pseudogenic. HLA typing included class I and class II loci at four-digit resolution. A later analysis re-examined previously published TCR beta repertoires from more than 550 donors and added high-resolution HLA genotyping to investigate patterns of TCR occurrence. In addition to the first cohort of around 670 subjects, a separate validation cohort of 130 or so different subjects was used. About 280 gigabases of sequencing data and tens of millions of unique TCR sequences were included in an early release covering about 620 HLA-typed donors. In a later genetic analysis, genome-wide SNP genotypes for about three fifths of the roughly 670 donors were used, and that subset was treated as a discovery cohort. Four to six DR-DQ haplotypes were handled as single units for association and clustering because linkage in the cohort was strong.

Libraries were made using the immunoSEQ multiplex PCR assay. For the multiplex PCR, a mixture combining 60 forward primers for TCR Vbeta segments and 13 reverse primers for TCR Jbeta segments was used. The CDR3 region of rearranged TCR beta genes was amplified from genomic DNA by a multiplex PCR assay. The Illumina HiSeq System was used to sequence the amplified TCR beta libraries as 87-base-pair reads. The paper's data handling went like this. In a later analysis, roughly 80 million unique TCR beta chains were counted across the roughly 670 repertoires, and roughly 10 million of these chains were shared by at least two donors. A nearest-neighbor algorithm error-corrected the raw reads and collapsed the reads into unique sequences, merging closely related sequences to remove PCR and sequencing errors. Alignment of CDR3 sequences to IMGT reference sequences was used to assign V, D and J gene segments. For a sequence to be retained, a match of at least six nucleotides was required to both a V gene segment and a J gene segment. Rearrangements were classified as productive when the CDR3 lacked stop codons and remained in frame with V and J, and all other rearrangements were classified as non-productive. CDR3 was defined according to IMGT convention as the region running from the second conserved V-encoded cysteine to the conserved J-encoded phenylalanine. The earlier analysis of about 620 of the donors excluded sequences that lacked an unambiguous match to a single V gene segment. In an earlier analysis of 500 to 750 of the donors, V segments were called functional above 56.7% productive rearrangements and were called segregating when the between-donor standard deviation exceeded 5%. A statistical classification framework was built for diagnosing cytomegalovirus status from the catalog of TCR beta chain sequences. In a later analysis, V and J genes were assigned by comparing TCR nucleotide sequences against IMGT/GENE-DB human TR gene sequences. A later analysis assigned CDR3 sequences and most-parsimonious VDJ recombination scenarios with the TCRdist pipeline. In a later analysis, each TCR beta chain was defined by its CDR3 amino acid sequence together with its V-gene family, and reads lacking a unique V-gene family were excluded. As a way to deal with suspected cross-contamination and a sequencing artifact, a later analysis dropped 500 to 700 nucleotide sequences that were highly shared and had low generation probability. For each public chain, a later analysis derived a clonal expansion index from normalized ranks of inferred template counts within each repertoire. Generation probabilities in a later analysis came from a VDJ recombination model fitted to out-of-frame rearrangements, and those results were checked against IGoR. Hypergeometric tests were used in a later analysis to score TCR-TCR, TCR-HLA and TCR-CMV co-occurrence, with a repertoire-size bias correction applied to the TCR pairs. To estimate false discovery rates, a later analysis permuted the HLA or CMV assignments 20 times. In a later analysis, co-occurring TCRs were grouped using DBSCAN, with TCRdist sequence similarity added in when clustering inside HLA-allele-positive subsets. For co-occurrence clustering, repertoires with fewer than 30,000 or more than 120,000 public chains were excluded, along with 4 to 6 repertoires with anomalous nucleotide sharing. The immuneACCESS repertoire file appears here via TCRdb, limited to in-frame rearrangements. These files lack a portion of the clones; in checked studies, under half of the deficit traces to unresolved V genes, and the cause of the others is not known. V and J calls plus clone size are reproduced from that table; the DNA served to infer D and trimming. The sample records around 150,000 clones, around 77% of which are singletons. The ten largest account for 4.5% to 5% of the sample.

Including cysteine and phenylalanine, the CDR3 has 14 amino acids. The DNA shown is the 42-base CDR3, in frame from base 1. In the germline V gene, CDR1 corresponds to MGHDK and CDR2 to SYGVNS. V has 5 bases trimmed and J has 5 bases trimmed; junction bases matching no gene number 7. Study-wide findings and limitations: Because counts were too low, about 15 rarely observed V segments, including chromosome 9 orphons, were left out of the earlier analysis of a few hundred of the donors. In a later analysis, the rate of TCR association differed among HLA loci, with DRB1 alleles having the most associated TCRs and HLA-C alleles having the fewest. Compared with equally common non-associated chains, HLA-associated TCR beta chains in a later analysis were more clonally expanded and had lower generation probabilities. Because some donors lacked HLA typing at each locus, the association tests relied only on the typed subset. In a later analysis, several top co-occurrence clusters were reported to appear linked to parvovirus B19, influenza, CMV and Epstein-Barr virus. The study listed 150 to 200 TCR beta chains as associated with cytomegalovirus. In a later genetic analysis, a missense DCLRE1C variant was associated with V-gene and J-gene trimming of TCR beta chains, and the association was replicated in an independent cohort. Assigning TCR associations to individual alleles was difficult when HLA alleles, especially DR and DQ, strongly co-occurred. In vitro tests confirmed that a few of the cytomegalovirus-associated TCR beta chains recognize cytomegalovirus antigens. A further reported finding was that TCR beta sequences accurately predicted the HLA-A and HLA-B alleles for most subjects in the first cohort. A group of highly shared sequence variants was considered likely to be a technical artifact of the sequencing pipeline. The 87-base-pair reads could not distinguish some IMGT-functional V segments, including TRBV6-2 and TRBV6-3, so those segments were excluded. Presence/absence analyses assumed roughly uniform sequencing depth across donors, an assumption that may not hold. In an earlier analysis of some 640 of the donors, most TCR beta V segments were observed in productive rearrangements about 90% or about 30% of the time, broadly matching IMGT annotations. CMV serostatus was the only immune exposure information available for the cohort. Linkage disequilibrium might explain the correlated functional status among segregating V segments, but an unknown experimental factor could not be excluded. Across donors, most TCR sequences were observed very rarely, whereas some public TCRs were present in many individuals. Compared with the 666-donor mean, donors in an Asian-associated ancestry cluster had fewer N-insertions in productive TCRs, according to a later genetic analysis. The authors suggested that the approach could potentially be generalized to other disease states and immunological phenotypes. In this cohort, only TCR beta chains were sequenced, and detectable features were limited by the absence of alpha or paired-chain data. Cytomegalovirus status was reported to be diagnosed by the classifier with high specificity and sensitivity in both the original and validation cohorts. In a later analysis, most CMV-associated TCR beta chains were found to appear HLA-restricted, with HLA associations seemingly driven largely by CMV exposure. In a later analysis, 16,951 TCR beta sequences were associated with specific HLA alleles at a false discovery rate of 0.05.

The cohort comprised under 700 healthy bone marrow donors. All cohort members were sampled while nominally healthy, although unrecorded immune exposures were likely present. The donor was CMV seronegative and belonged to the group of over 350 seronegative cohort members. A peripheral blood sample was collected from each donor, and TCR beta sequencing was performed on peripheral blood mononuclear cells. Genomic DNA was extracted from the blood cell samples with the Qiagen DNeasy Blood Extraction Kit. Sequencing was carried out using PBMCs. This TCR was sampled from a woman aged 45-65 years in good health and CMV-seronegative. In this chain, TRBV25-1 is recombined with TRBJ1-2; the central 8 bases match TRBD1. The DNA is TGTGCCAGCAGTCCTCTGGACAGGGCTTATGGCTACACCTTC. It translates as CASSPLDRAYGYTF.